These 2 T cell receptor beta chains were sequenced from one sample in a study of shared clonotypes between healthy human individuals. Clones were read by immunoSEQ multiplex PCR, and TCRdb kept only the in-frame ones, dropping some. The table lists approximately 2.4 million clones, nearly 97% of them singletons. The specimen was naive CD4+ T cells sorted from blood. Subset defined: CD45RA+ positively selected. Receptors originate from a man between 18 and 35 years old in good health.

This chain links TRBV27 with TRBJ2-2; D may correspond to TRBD1 or TRBD2 (5 bases each). This CDR3 has 14 amino acids. V lost 6 bases, J lost 5 bases, and 13 bases lay in between. Germline V gene sequence: CDR1 MNHEY, CDR2 SMNVEV (reference sequence). CDR3 sequence: CASRWGIMTGELFF. The DNA of the CDR3 is TGTGCCAGCAGATGGGGGATTATGACCGGGGAGCTGTTTTTT.

The chain links TRBV5-5 to TRBJ1-2; D gene unclear. Deletions cut 7 bases from V and 2 bases from J, with 12 bases between. Germline CDR1 is SGHKS and CDR2 is YYEKEE (reference sequence). This CDR3 spans 13 amino acids. CDR3 sequence (DNA): TGTGCCAGCCAGCTTCCCGCGAACTATGGCTACACCTTC. Translating it yields CASQLPANYGYTF. The full variable domain, completed using reference TRBV5-5 and TRBJ1-2, is DAGVTQSPTHLIKTRGQQVTLRCSPISGHKSVSWYQQVLGQGPQFIFQYYEKEERGRGNFPDRFSARQFPNYSSELNVNALLLGDSALYLCASQLPANYGYTFGSGTRLTVV.